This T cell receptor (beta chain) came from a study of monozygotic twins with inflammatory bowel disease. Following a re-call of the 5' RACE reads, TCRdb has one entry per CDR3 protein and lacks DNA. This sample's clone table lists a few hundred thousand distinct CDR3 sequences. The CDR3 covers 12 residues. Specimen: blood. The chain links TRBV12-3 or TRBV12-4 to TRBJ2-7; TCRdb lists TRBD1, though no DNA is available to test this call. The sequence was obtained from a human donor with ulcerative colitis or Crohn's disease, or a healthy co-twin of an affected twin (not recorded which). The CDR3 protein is CASSGTLYEQYF.